The rows below give T cell receptor beta chains drawn from one sample of a study of T cell responses to AZD1222 COVID-19 vaccine. TCRdb's copy holds only in-frame clones and misses some; the assay was immunoSEQ multiplex PCR. The sample has 85,000 to 130,000 clones; 85% to 90% are singletons. Source: peripheral blood, taken on day 0 of AZD1222 vaccination. The receptor set was obtained from an adult in good health. Both conserved end residues are part of each CDR3. The D gene is left open where the match is weak. Some rows mark clone size as missing; the rest say once, few, many or name a class of expanded clone.

V gene	D gene	J gene	CDR3 length	clone size	CDR3 DNA	CDR3 protein
TRBV13	.	TRBJ2-2	16	once	TGTGCCAGCAGCTTCGGGGATCGGGGCAACACCGGGGAGCTGTTTTTT	CASSFGDRGNTGELFF
TRBV27	TRBD2	TRBJ2-2	18	.	TGTGCCAGCAGTCTGTGGACTAGCCTCCAAGGGGGCACCGGGGAGCTGTTTTTT	CASSLWTSLQGGTGELFF
TRBV11-2	.	TRBJ2-2	15	once	TGTGCCAGCAGCCTGGGGACCTCAAACACCGGGGAGCTGTTTTTT	CASSLGTSNTGELFF
TRBV18	.	TRBJ1-2	17	.	TGTGCCAGCTCGCCGAAGGGTCTGTGGGAGATTGGCTATGGCTACACCTTC	CASSPKGLWEIGYGYTF
TRBV7-6	.	TRBJ1-2	16	.	TGTGCCAGCAGCGCGCGATCCGGGGTTTATGGCTATGGCTACACCTTC	CASSARSGVYGYGYTF
TRBV7-9	.	TRBJ2-3	14	.	TGTGCCAGCAGCCTCCGACAGGGCACAGATACGCAGTATTTT	CASSLRQGTDTQYF
TRBV20-1	TRBD1	TRBJ1-5	15	.	TGCAGTGCTAGTGACAGGGGTTATAGCAATCAGCCCCAGCATTTT	CSASDRGYSNQPQHF
TRBV18	.	TRBJ2-7	15	.	TGTGCCAGCTCACCAGCTAGCGAGTCCATCTTCGAGCAGTACTTC	CASSPASESIFEQYF
TRBV5-1	TRBD1	TRBJ1-3	14	.	TGCGCCAGCAGCTTAGACAGGGCCGGAAACACCATATATTTT	CASSLDRAGNTIYF
TRBV25-1	TRBD2	TRBJ2-7	15	.	TGTGCCAGCAGTGACAGCGGGAGAGGCTACTACGAGCAGTACTTC	CASSDSGRGYYEQYF
TRBV19	TRBD1	TRBJ2-3	14	.	TGTGCCAGTTGGGGGACAGGGGTTACAGATACGCAGTATTTT	CASWGTGVTDTQYF
TRBV9	.	TRBJ2-7	14	.	TGTGCCAGCAGCGTAGCTCCAGGCCTCCACGAGCAGTACTTC	CASSVAPGLHEQYF
TRBV2	.	TRBJ1-6	13	.	TGTGCCAGCAGTGGTGGGGGTAGGATGGTCCTCCACTTT	CASSGGGRMVLHF
TRBV9	.	TRBJ1-1	14	.	TGTGCCAGCAGCGAGACGGATATGAACACTGAAGCTTTCTTT	CASSETDMNTEAFF
TRBV24-1	.	TRBJ2-7	15	.	TGTGCCACCAGTGGGGGGGCAGGAATGACCTACGAGCAGTACTTC	CATSGGAGMTYEQYF
TRBV6-1	.	TRBJ1-3	16	.	TGTGCCAGCAGTGAAGCTGGGGGACTCTCTGGAAACACCATATATTTT	CASSEAGGLSGNTIYF
TRBV6-5	TRBD1	TRBJ1-2	12	.	TGTGCCAGCACGGACAGGGGTTATGGCTACACCTTC	CASTDRGYGYTF
TRBV5-4	TRBD1	TRBJ2-5	18	few	TGTGCCAGCAGCTTGTGGAGAGGCAATACAGGGGACCGAGAGACCCAGTACTTC	CASSLWRGNTGDRETQYF
TRBV10-3	TRBD2	TRBJ2-1	16	many	TGTGCCATCAGATATACCGGGACTAGCGGGACGGGTGAGCAGTTCTTC	CAIRYTGTSGTGEQFF
TRBV2	TRBD1	TRBJ1-1	18	.	TGTGCCAGCAGTAAATTTCCCGGCACAGGGGCAATGAACACTGAAGCTTTCTTT	CASSKFPGTGAMNTEAFF
TRBV5-1	.	TRBJ2-6	16	.	TGCGCCAGCAGCTTGGGACAGATCTCTGGGGCCAACGTCCTGACTTTC	CASSLGQISGANVLTF
TRBV11-2	TRBD2	TRBJ2-3	15	.	TGTGCCAGCAGCCCCACTAGCGGGAGCGCAGATACGCAGTATTTT	CASSPTSGSADTQYF
TRBV7-8	TRBD1	TRBJ2-3	15	.	TGTGCCAGCAGCCCGGGACAGACGTACACAGATACGCAGTATTTT	CASSPGQTYTDTQYF
TRBV5-1	.	TRBJ2-2	16	.	TGCGCCAGCAGCTTCTCGGACTTTAGGAACACCGGGGAGCTGTTTTTT	CASSFSDFRNTGELFF
TRBV2	TRBD1	TRBJ2-1	14	.	TGTGCCAGCAGGCCGGGACAGGACCTGAATGAGCAGTTCTTC	CASRPGQDLNEQFF
TRBV28	.	TRBJ1-2	13	once	TGTGCCAGCAGCAAATACGCTAACTATGGCTACACCTTC	CASSKYANYGYTF
TRBV4-1	TRBD1	TRBJ1-6	15	few	TGCGCCAGCAGCCAGATTGGGACAGGGACTTCACCCCTCCACTTT	CASSQIGTGTSPLHF
TRBV27	TRBD1	TRBJ2-7	13	.	TGTGCCAGCATCCAACAGGGGGCTGACGAGCAGTACTTC	CASIQQGADEQYF
TRBV19	.	TRBJ2-7	16	.	TGTGCCAGTAGTATAGCAGGGACATCTGGTCGATACGAGCAGTACTTC	CASSIAGTSGRYEQYF
TRBV7-9	TRBD1	TRBJ2-1	17	few	TGTGCCAGCAGCTCTACCTTCGGGACAGGGGGGGACAATGAGCAGTTCTTC	CASSSTFGTGGDNEQFF
TRBV2	.	TRBJ1-2	13	once	TGTGCCAGCAGTAGGGACACCAACTATGGCTACACCTTC	CASSRDTNYGYTF
TRBV7-2	.	TRBJ1-5	14	.	TGTGCCAGCAGCTTAAATCCCTACAATCAGCCCCAGCATTTT	CASSLNPYNQPQHF
TRBV5-4	.	TRBJ2-6	17	.	TGTGCCAGCAGCCCATCGGGACCGAGCTCTGGGGCCAACGTCCTGACTTTC	CASSPSGPSSGANVLTF
TRBV2	TRBD2	TRBJ2-5	13	.	TGTGCCAGCAACGGCGGGGGGGGTGAGACCCAGTACTTC	CASNGGGGETQYF
TRBV7-6	.	TRBJ2-2	16	.	TGTGCCAGCAGCTTAGGAGCGTCAGCGAACACCGGGGAGCTGTTTTTT	CASSLGASANTGELFF
TRBV5-1	.	TRBJ1-1	15	.	TGCGCCAGCAGCTTGGTGACGCCACTGAACACTGAAGCTTTCTTT	CASSLVTPLNTEAFF
TRBV6-5	.	TRBJ2-3	14	once	TGTGCCAGCAAACGTAGCGAGGGGTCAGATACGCAGTATTTT	CASKRSEGSDTQYF
TRBV7-9	.	TRBJ1-1	14	once	TGTGCCAGCAGCTACTCCGGGACACATACTGAAGCTTTCTTT	CASSYSGTHTEAFF
TRBV10-2	.	TRBJ1-6	16	.	TGCGCCAGCAGTCCTCTCCATTCGAACCCCAATTCACCCCTCCACTTT	CASSPLHSNPNSPLHF
TRBV19	TRBD1	TRBJ1-2	17	.	TGTGCCAGTAGTATAGGGACAGGGGTTGGGGATAACTATGGCTACACCTTC	CASSIGTGVGDNYGYTF
TRBV5-1	.	TRBJ2-1	18	.	TGCGCCAGCAGCTTCCACCTGGACAGTCCATTCCGGGGGAATGAGCAGTTCTTC	CASSFHLDSPFRGNEQFF
TRBV6-5	TRBD2	TRBJ2-1	15	.	TGTGCCAGCAGCCTAATTAGCGGGAGCTTCAATGAGCAGTTCTTC	CASSLISGSFNEQFF
TRBV19	.	TRBJ1-3	14	.	TGTGCCAGTAGTTCTTGGGGCTCTGGAAACACCATATATTTT	CASSSWGSGNTIYF
TRBV7-9	.	TRBJ1-6	13	.	TGTGCCAGCAGCTTGGCAGGTGATTCACCCCTCCACTTT	CASSLAGDSPLHF
TRBV18	TRBD1	TRBJ1-1	13	.	TGTGCCAGCTCGACAGGGATGAACACTGAAGCTTTCTTT	CASSTGMNTEAFF
TRBV7-2	.	TRBJ1-1	13	.	TGTGCCAGCAGCTTAGTAGGGTCGGGTGAAGCTTTCTTT	CASSLVGSGEAFF
TRBV3-1/TRBV3-2	.	TRBJ1-4	15	.	TGTGCCAGCAGCCAAGATAGAACGGAGAGGGAAAAACTGTTTTTT	CASSQDRTEREKLFF
TRBV15	.	TRBJ2-1	16	.	TGTGCCACCAGCAGAGATCGAGGGAGTTCATACAATGAGCAGTTCTTC	CATSRDRGSSYNEQFF
TRBV6-5	TRBD1	TRBJ2-1	14	.	TGTGCCAGCAGAGGGACAGGGAGATTTAATGAGCAGTTCTTC	CASRGTGRFNEQFF
TRBV7-9	.	TRBJ2-7	12	.	TGTGCCAGCAGCTCTCTCTCCTACGAGCAGTACTTC	CASSSLSYEQYF